Listed below are T cell receptor beta chains from one sample, sequenced in a study of blood T cell repertoires in COVID-19. This table comes from immunoSEQ multiplex PCR, and its TCRdb copy is limited to in-frame clones, with some not included. The table lists more than 95,000 clones, 86% of them singletons. Input material: peripheral blood. The source of these receptors is a man between 65 and 85 years old who had recovered from COVID-19. Each CDR3 is given with its conserved first and last residue. D genes are given only for firm matches. Clone size appears in some rows only: once, few, many, or a class for an expanded clone.

V: TRBV28; J: TRBJ2-2; size: .; D: .; CDR3: CASSSTSGDYYTGELFF; DNA: TGTGCCAGCAGTTCCACATCAGGGGATTATTACACCGGGGAGCTGTTTTTT
V: TRBV4-2; J: TRBJ1-6; size: .; D: .; CDR3: CASSQDPGNSPLHF; DNA: TGTGCCAGCAGCCAAGATCCCGGGAATTCACCCCTCCACTTT
V: TRBV7-9; J: TRBJ2-7; size: .; D: TRBD1; CDR3: CASSTRQGNDEQYF; DNA: TGTGCCAGCAGCACTCGACAGGGGAACGACGAGCAGTACTTC
V: TRBV12-2; J: TRBJ2-5; size: .; D: .; CDR3: CASRLETGQETQYF; DNA: TGTGCAAGTCGCTTAGAAACAGGCCAAGAGACCCAGTACTTC
V: TRBV28; J: TRBJ2-2; size: .; D: TRBD2; CDR3: CASKNGRALNTGELFF; DNA: TGTGCCAGCAAGAACGGGAGGGCATTAAACACCGGGGAGCTGTTTTTT
V: TRBV5-1; J: TRBJ2-4; size: .; D: TRBD2; CDR3: CASSSSGGEDIQYF; DNA: TGCGCCAGCAGCTCTAGCGGGGGGGAGGACATTCAGTACTTC
V: TRBV2; J: TRBJ1-1; size: once; D: .; CDR3: CASSVKGGTEAFF; DNA: TGTGCCAGCAGTGTCAAGGGGGGGACTGAAGCTTTCTTT
V: TRBV5-4; J: TRBJ2-1; size: .; D: .; CDR3: CASSFPEKSRNEQFF; DNA: TGTGCCAGCAGCTTCCCAGAAAAGTCTAGGAATGAGCAGTTCTTC
V: TRBV28; J: TRBJ1-2; size: .; D: .; CDR3: CASSLSGGSHIGYTF; DNA: TGTGCCAGCAGTTTATCCGGCGGGAGTCACATTGGCTACACCTTC
V: TRBV6-6; J: TRBJ1-2; size: .; D: .; CDR3: CASSDSGVNYGYTF; DNA: TGTGCCAGCAGCGACTCGGGGGTTAACTATGGCTACACCTTC
V: TRBV18; J: TRBJ2-1; size: once; D: TRBD2; CDR3: CASSPSSGSQNEQFF; DNA: TGTGCCAGCTCACCTTCTAGCGGGAGTCAGAATGAGCAGTTCTTC
V: TRBV19; J: TRBJ1-1; size: .; D: .; CDR3: CASSIRGGASSEAFF; DNA: TGTGCCAGTAGTATTAGGGGGGGCGCAAGCTCTGAAGCTTTCTTT
V: TRBV5-5; J: TRBJ1-3; size: .; D: TRBD1; CDR3: CASSLVQGATGNTIYF; DNA: TGTGCCAGCAGCTTGGTACAGGGGGCCACTGGAAACACCATATATTTT
V: TRBV7-9; J: TRBJ1-2; size: .; D: .; CDR3: CASSPRDGLLISYTF; DNA: TGTGCCAGCAGCCCCCGGGACGGACTACTTATTAGCTACACCTTC
V: TRBV5-1; J: TRBJ2-1; size: .; D: TRBD1; CDR3: CASSFGTGIFDEQFF; DNA: TGCGCCAGCAGCTTTGGGACAGGGATTTTCGATGAGCAGTTCTTC
V: TRBV14; J: TRBJ2-7; size: .; D: TRBD1; CDR3: CASSLRGGTGGYEQYF; DNA: TGTGCCAGCAGCCTGCGAGGCGGGACAGGGGGCTACGAGCAGTACTTC
V: TRBV27; J: TRBJ1-6; size: .; D: TRBD1; CDR3: CASRLRDRDPLHF; DNA: TGTGCCAGCAGACTAAGGGACAGGGACCCCCTCCACTTT
V: TRBV9; J: TRBJ2-1; size: few; D: TRBD2; CDR3: CASSADGGGYNEQFF; DNA: TGTGCCAGCAGCGCCGATGGGGGGGGCTACAATGAGCAGTTCTTC
V: TRBV7-6; J: TRBJ2-7; size: .; D: TRBD2; CDR3: CASSPGAGLTVYEQYF; DNA: TGTGCCAGCAGCCCAGGAGCGGGGTTGACTGTCTACGAGCAGTACTTC
V: TRBV6-4; J: TRBJ2-3; size: .; D: .; CDR3: CASSELPTGTQYF; DNA: TGTGCCAGCAGCGAATTGCCAACGGGTACGCAGTATTTT
V: TRBV2; J: TRBJ1-2; size: .; D: .; CDR3: CASNGPGGGYTF; DNA: TGTGCCAGCAATGGTCCTGGGGGCGGCTACACCTTC
V: TRBV5-1; J: TRBJ1-6; size: few; D: .; CDR3: CASSLESSYNSPLHF; DNA: TGCGCCAGCAGCTTGGAGAGCTCCTATAATTCACCCCTCCACTTT
V: TRBV24-1; J: TRBJ2-5; size: .; D: .; CDR3: CATSETGHPLETQYF; DNA: TGTGCCACCAGTGAAACGGGACACCCTTTAGAGACCCAGTACTTC
V: TRBV5-1; J: TRBJ1-4; size: few; D: .; CDR3: CASSPGQVDGKLFF; DNA: TGCGCCAGCTCCCCAGGGCAGGTTGATGGAAAACTGTTTTTT
V: TRBV30; J: TRBJ2-2; size: once; D: .; CDR3: CAWSFAGPNTGELFF; DNA: TGTGCCTGGAGCTTCGCTGGCCCGAACACCGGGGAGCTGTTTTTT
V: TRBV6-5; J: TRBJ2-3; size: .; D: TRBD1; CDR3: CASRLDRGTDTQYF; DNA: TGTGCCAGCAGGTTGGACAGGGGCACAGATACGCAGTATTTT
V: TRBV20-1; J: TRBJ2-1; size: .; D: TRBD2; CDR3: CSARGLAGQFF; DNA: TGCAGTGCTAGGGGACTAGCGGGGCAGTTCTTC
V: TRBV27; J: TRBJ1-2; size: few; D: TRBD1; CDR3: CASSGSTGGISGYTF; DNA: TGTGCCAGCAGTGGTTCCACAGGGGGCATCTCTGGCTACACCTTC
V: TRBV24-1; J: TRBJ2-1; size: once; D: TRBD2; CDR3: CATSDTGTSGNYNEQFF; DNA: TGTGCCACCAGTGATACAGGGACTAGCGGGAACTACAATGAGCAGTTCTTC
V: TRBV7-2; J: TRBJ1-5; size: once; D: .; CDR3: CASSLATVQPQHF; DNA: TGTGCCAGCAGCTTAGCGACAGTTCAGCCCCAGCATTTT
V: TRBV7-6; J: TRBJ2-7; size: .; D: TRBD2; CDR3: CASSLEGSGNYEQYF; DNA: TGTGCCAGCAGCTTAGAAGGTAGCGGGAATTACGAGCAGTACTTC
V: TRBV5-5; J: TRBJ1-3; size: .; D: TRBD1; CDR3: CASSSRTGTNTIYF; DNA: TGTGCCAGCAGCTCTAGGACAGGGACGAACACCATATATTTT
V: TRBV28; J: TRBJ2-7; size: .; D: TRBD2; CDR3: CASRPGLAVTYEQYF; DNA: TGTGCCAGCAGGCCGGGACTAGCGGTAACCTACGAGCAGTACTTC
V: TRBV5-1; J: TRBJ1-2; size: .; D: TRBD1; CDR3: CASSLAGQGEGYGYTF; DNA: TGCGCCAGCAGCTTGGCCGGACAGGGAGAGGGCTATGGCTACACCTTC
V: TRBV24-1; J: TRBJ1-2; size: .; D: .; CDR3: CATSDLGGYGYTF; DNA: TGTGCCACCAGTGATTTGGGAGGGTACGGCTACACCTTC
V: TRBV30; J: TRBJ1-1; size: .; D: .; CDR3: CAWAVILDTEAFF; DNA: TGTGCCTGGGCGGTCATCCTCGACACTGAAGCTTTCTTT
V: TRBV4-3; J: TRBJ1-5; size: few; D: .; CDR3: CASSQTADKNQPQHF; DNA: TGCGCCAGCAGCCAAACGGCCGACAAAAATCAGCCCCAGCATTTT
V: TRBV24-1; J: TRBJ2-3; size: .; D: .; CDR3: CATSGQGGTDTQYF; DNA: TGTGCCACCAGTGGACAGGGAGGAACAGATACGCAGTATTTT
V: TRBV19; J: TRBJ1-2; size: few; D: .; CDR3: CASTLTRGNYGYTF; DNA: TGTGCCAGTACCCTAACGCGGGGGAACTATGGCTACACCTTC
V: TRBV11-2; J: TRBJ2-7; size: .; D: .; CDR3: CASSFETGYEQYF; DNA: TGTGCCAGCAGCTTTGAAACCGGCTACGAGCAGTACTTC
V: TRBV5-1; J: TRBJ2-7; size: .; D: TRBD2; CDR3: CASSSTSGGFHEQYF; DNA: TGCGCCAGCAGCTCAACTAGCGGGGGGTTCCACGAGCAGTACTTC
V: TRBV30; J: TRBJ1-3; size: .; D: .; CDR3: CAWSPTGFGNTIYF; DNA: TGTGCCTGGAGTCCCACAGGGTTTGGCAACACCATATATTTT
V: TRBV27; J: TRBJ2-7; size: .; D: .; CDR3: CASGQFQVAYF; DNA: TGTGCCAGCGGACAGTTCCAGGTCGCGTACTTC
V: TRBV15; J: TRBJ2-7; size: .; D: .; CDR3: CATSRDGEEAYEQYF; DNA: TGTGCCACCAGCAGAGATGGAGAGGAAGCCTACGAGCAGTACTTC
V: TRBV5-1; J: TRBJ1-6; size: .; D: .; CDR3: CASSLVRDNSPLHF; DNA: TGCGCCAGCAGCTTGGTCCGGGATAATTCACCCCTCCACTTT
V: TRBV11-2; J: TRBJ1-4; size: once; D: .; CDR3: CASGRSQTNEKLFF; DNA: TGTGCCAGCGGGCGCAGCCAAACTAATGAAAAACTGTTTTTT
V: TRBV9; J: TRBJ2-3; size: once; D: .; CDR3: CASSVATAGDTQYF; DNA: TGTGCCAGCAGCGTAGCGACGGCGGGAGATACGCAGTATTTT
V: TRBV5-1; J: TRBJ2-3; size: .; D: TRBD2; CDR3: CASSPISGGLTSTDTQYF; DNA: TGCGCCAGCAGCCCGATTAGCGGGGGGCTCACTAGCACAGATACGCAGTATTTT
V: TRBV19; J: TRBJ1-5; size: .; D: .; CDR3: CASSPGRNQPQHF; DNA: TGTGCCAGTAGCCCAGGGCGGAATCAGCCCCAGCATTTT
V: TRBV18; J: TRBJ1-4; size: .; D: TRBD1; CDR3: CASSPIPGTGGKEKLFF; DNA: TGTGCCAGCTCACCGATACCGGGGACAGGAGGGAAGGAAAAACTGTTTTTT
V: TRBV15; J: TRBJ2-4; size: .; D: .; CDR3: CATSRGGDSKNIQYF; DNA: TGTGCCACCAGCAGAGGGGGGGACAGTAAAAACATTCAGTACTTC
V: TRBV4-1; J: TRBJ2-1; size: once; D: .; CDR3: CASSQAPLATLRNEQFF; DNA: TGCGCCAGCAGCCAAGCCCCACTAGCAACCCTCCGCAATGAGCAGTTCTTC
V: TRBV2; J: TRBJ2-1; size: .; D: .; CDR3: CASSGVTGYNEQFF; DNA: TGTGCCAGCAGTGGTGTAACGGGTTACAATGAGCAGTTCTTC
V: TRBV3-1/TRBV3-2; J: TRBJ2-3; size: .; D: TRBD2; CDR3: CASSPTLAGGGADTQYF; DNA: TGTGCCAGCAGCCCAACACTAGCGGGGGGAGGGGCAGATACGCAGTATTTT
V: TRBV19; J: TRBJ1-2; size: .; D: .; CDR3: CASSPPGDSGYGYTF; DNA: TGTGCCAGTAGTCCCCCCGGGGACTCCGGCTATGGCTACACCTTC
V: TRBV28; J: TRBJ1-2; size: .; D: .; CDR3: CASSSTLHGGYTF; DNA: TGTGCCAGCAGTTCGACACTGCATGGAGGCTACACCTTC
V: TRBV7-9; J: TRBJ2-7; size: .; D: TRBD1; CDR3: CASSSPTGDYEQYF; DNA: TGTGCCAGCAGCTCCCCGACAGGGGACTACGAGCAGTACTTC